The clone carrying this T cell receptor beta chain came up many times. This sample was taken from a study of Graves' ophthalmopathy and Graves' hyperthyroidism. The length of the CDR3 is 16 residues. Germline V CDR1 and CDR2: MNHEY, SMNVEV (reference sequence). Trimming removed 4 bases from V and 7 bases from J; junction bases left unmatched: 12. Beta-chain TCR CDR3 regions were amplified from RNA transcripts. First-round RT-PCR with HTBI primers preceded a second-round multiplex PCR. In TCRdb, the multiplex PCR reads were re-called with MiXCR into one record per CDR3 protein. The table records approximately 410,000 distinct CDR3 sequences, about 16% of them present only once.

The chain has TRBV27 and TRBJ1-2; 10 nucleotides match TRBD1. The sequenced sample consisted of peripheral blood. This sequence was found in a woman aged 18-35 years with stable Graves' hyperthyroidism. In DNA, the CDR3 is TGTGCCAGCAGTTCCGACAGGGGGCTACGAGGGTCTGGCTACACCTTC. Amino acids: CASSSDRGLRGSGYTF.